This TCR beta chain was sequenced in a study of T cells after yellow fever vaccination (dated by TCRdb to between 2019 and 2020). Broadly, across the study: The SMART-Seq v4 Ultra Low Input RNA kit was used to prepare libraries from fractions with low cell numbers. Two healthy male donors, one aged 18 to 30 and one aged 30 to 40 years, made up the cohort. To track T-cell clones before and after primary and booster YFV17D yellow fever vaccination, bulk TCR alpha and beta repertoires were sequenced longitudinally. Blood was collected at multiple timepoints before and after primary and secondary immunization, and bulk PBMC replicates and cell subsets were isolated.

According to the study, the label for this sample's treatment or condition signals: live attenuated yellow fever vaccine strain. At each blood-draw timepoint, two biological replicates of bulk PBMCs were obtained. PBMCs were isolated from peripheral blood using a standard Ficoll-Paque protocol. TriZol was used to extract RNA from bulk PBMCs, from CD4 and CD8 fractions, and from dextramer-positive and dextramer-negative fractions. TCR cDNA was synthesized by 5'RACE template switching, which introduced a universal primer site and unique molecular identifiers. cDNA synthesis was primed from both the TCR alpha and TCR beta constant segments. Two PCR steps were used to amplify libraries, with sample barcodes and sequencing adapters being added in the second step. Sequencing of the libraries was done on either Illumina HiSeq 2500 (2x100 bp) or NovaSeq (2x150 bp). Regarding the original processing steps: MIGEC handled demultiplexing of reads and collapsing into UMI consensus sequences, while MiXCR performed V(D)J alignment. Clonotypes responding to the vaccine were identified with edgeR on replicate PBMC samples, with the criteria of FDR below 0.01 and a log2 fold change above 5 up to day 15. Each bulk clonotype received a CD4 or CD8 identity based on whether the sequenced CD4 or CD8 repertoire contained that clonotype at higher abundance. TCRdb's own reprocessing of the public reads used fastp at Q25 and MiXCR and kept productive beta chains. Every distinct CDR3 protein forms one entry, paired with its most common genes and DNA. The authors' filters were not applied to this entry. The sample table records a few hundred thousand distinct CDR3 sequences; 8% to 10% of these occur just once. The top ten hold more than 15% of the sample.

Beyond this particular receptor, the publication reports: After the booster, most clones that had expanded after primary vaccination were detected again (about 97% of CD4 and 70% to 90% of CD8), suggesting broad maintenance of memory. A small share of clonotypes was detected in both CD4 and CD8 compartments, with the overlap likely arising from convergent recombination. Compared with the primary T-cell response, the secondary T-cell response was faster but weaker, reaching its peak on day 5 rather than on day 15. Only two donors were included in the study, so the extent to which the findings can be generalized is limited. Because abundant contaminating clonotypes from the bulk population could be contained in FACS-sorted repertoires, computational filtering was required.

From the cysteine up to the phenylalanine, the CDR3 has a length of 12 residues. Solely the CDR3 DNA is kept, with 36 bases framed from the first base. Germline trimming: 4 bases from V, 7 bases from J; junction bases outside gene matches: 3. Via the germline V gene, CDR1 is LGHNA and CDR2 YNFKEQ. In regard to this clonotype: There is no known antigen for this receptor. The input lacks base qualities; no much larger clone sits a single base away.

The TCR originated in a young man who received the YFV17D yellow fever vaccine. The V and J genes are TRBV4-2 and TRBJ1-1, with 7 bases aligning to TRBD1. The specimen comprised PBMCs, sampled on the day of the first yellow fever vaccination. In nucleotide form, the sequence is TGTGCCAGCAGCCGACGACAGGGTGAAGCTTTCTTT. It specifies CASSRRQGEAFF.